The present T cell receptor beta chain was sequenced within a study of regulatory and conventional T cells in RAG deficiency. The study's findings and limits: RAG-deficient patients showed markedly lower Shannon entropy and higher Simpson indices than control T-cell subsets. Omenn patients showed >80% Treg-Tconv overlap and shorter CDR3 lengths. These Omenn syndrome Treg sorts may hold peripherally activated cells instead.

Here immunoSEQ multiplex PCR was the method, and the copy in TCRdb shows in-frame clones only, minus some. In the table there are approximately 35,000 clones, 60% to 85% of which are singletons. Trimming pared 5 bases from V and 0 bases from J, leaving 23 bases between. The CDR3 contains 19 residues. CDR1 is SEHNR and CDR2 is FQNEAQ in the germline V gene (reference sequence). Turning to this clone: Antigen: not known.

Genomic DNA came from blood conventional CD4+ T cells gated CD25-low CD127-high. The sample also formed part of further work on regulatory T cells. This second study says: Amplification used 52 TRBV primers and 13 TRBJ primers. In patients, unique TRB V-J pairs were restricted and V/J usage skewed, especially in Tregs.

The sequenced material came from CD4+ effector T cells sorted from blood. The V gene is TRBV7-9, the J gene TRBJ1-5; possible D gene TRBD1, 6 bases. The source of this sequence is a human donor in good health. The CDR3 region has the DNA TGTGCCAGCAGCCCCCTCGGGGGCCCACGACTCTATAGCAATCAGCCCCAGCATTTT. Amino acid sequence: CASSPLGGPRLYSNQPQHF.